This TCR beta chain was recovered during a study of neurological immune-mediated disorders (dated by TCRdb to about 2019). Some background on the complete study: Among the roughly 35 multiple sclerosis patients, relapsing-remitting MS accounted for some 30 and secondary progressive MS accounted for 3. The study compared peripheral blood TCR-beta repertoires of HTLV-I-associated myelopathy (HAM/TSP) patients, multiple sclerosis patients and healthy controls using UMI-based sequencing. The cohort comprised 68 subjects: approximately 15 HAM/TSP patients, around 34 multiple sclerosis patients and approximately 20 healthy controls. Longitudinal samples, technical triplicates and paired sorted CD4+ and CD8+ T-cell subsets, alongside PBMC samples, were included among the approximately 98 TCR-beta libraries. Study-wide findings and limitations: The highest TCR clonal expansion was observed in HAM/TSP patients, whereas the lowest was observed in MS patients, even when compared with healthy controls. Phylogenetic analysis grouped repertoires from 18 of 34 MS patients into a cluster of related CDR3 sequences, suggesting a possible repertoire-level signature. The MS cluster showed no association with clinical or MRI features, and the authors stated that larger cohorts are needed. Expanded clones from different subjects shared no identical CDR3 amino acid sequences, which suggests that TCR-beta repertoires were private in all groups.

This clonotype was counted many times. Its specific antigen is unknown. Per-nucleotide qualities are absent, and no much larger clonotype sits a single base away. For unsorted PBMC libraries, 2 million PBMCs were used after storage in RNAlater at -80 degrees C until RNA extraction. Multiple sclerosis patients were enrolled in a US clinical protocol under which disease progression was evaluated by magnetic resonance imaging. Peripheral blood underwent Ficoll-Hypaque density gradient centrifugation to isolate PBMCs, which were then cryopreserved in liquid nitrogen. cDNA synthesis used template-switch 5'RACE with a primer carrying a 10-nucleotide random unique molecular identifier tagging each TCR transcript. Each sequencing run produced over 170 million TCR-beta sequences covering 15-18 subjects. The RNeasy kit was used for extraction of total RNA. Using the KAPA Real-time Library Amplification kit, TCR-beta VDJ regions were amplified with primers for the TCR constant region and the 5'RACE anchor. A first PCR added sample indexes and Illumina adaptors, after which a second PCR increased the library yield. After purification with Ampure beads, the TCR product of roughly 650 bp was size-selected on a 2% E-gel SizeSelection system. Before pooling, library quality was checked on a Bioanalyzer, concentration was measured with Qubit, and libraries were quantified with the Kapa Library Quantification kit. Paired-end 2 x 150 bp sequencing of the libraries was performed on an Illumina HiSeq 2500. To increase sequence diversity, about 25-31% phiX was spiked into each library pool. Processing in the source paper ran as follows. Quality-filtered reads were processed with the UMI-based MiGEC pipeline, which removed over 75% of raw TCR sequences during error correction. IMGT germline references were used for aligning VDJ genes, and each clonotype was defined as a unique CDR3 amino acid sequence together with its V-J genes. Clonal expansion, Shannon diversity and CDR3 relatedness (CalcPairwiseDistances, ClusterSamples) were evaluated with VDJtools, and phylogenetic trees were built with CLCbio workbench. A clone was classed as expanded if it had 8 or more unique UMIs, a cutoff based on coefficient-of-variation modelling across technical triplicates. In-frame beta chains were kept once TCRdb had trimmed the public reads at Q25 with fastp and called clones with MiXCR. Rows are unified per CDR3 protein, each entry keeping the most common DNA and genes. The V and J calls and clone size come from TCRdb's table, not from the authors' own analysis. For this sample there are about 89,000 distinct CDR3 sequences; approximately 2.8% appear just once. The top ten constitute about 1% of the sample.

Trimming takes 6 bases off V and 2 bases off J; junction bases not matched to a gene: 4. Spanning cysteine to phenylalanine, the CDR3 consists of 15 amino acids. Only the CDR3 part of the read is kept: 45 bases, read in frame from the first base. Sequences WSHSY (CDR1) and SAAADI (CDR2) are obtained from the germline V gene. The clonotype was recovered from a woman in her thirties with multiple sclerosis. The sequencing sample was made of PBMCs. The chain was built from TRBV10-2 and TRBJ2-6; a stretch of 7 junction bases matches TRBD2. The sequenced DNA is TGCGCCAGCAGGCTTAGCGGGCCTGGGGCCAACGTCCTGACTTTC. This translates into CASRLSGPGANVLTF.